The rows below give T cell receptor beta chains drawn from one sample of a study of blood T cell repertoires in COVID-19. Sequencing was performed with immunoSEQ multiplex PCR; in TCRdb, only in-frame clones are kept and a portion is missing. The sample contains roughly 160,000 clones, approximately 91% of which appear only once. Sequenced input: peripheral blood. These receptors came from a young man with acute or convalescent COVID-19. The CDR3 runs from the conserved cysteine through the conserved F or W. D genes are given only for firm matches. A row's size may be missing; if present it is once, few, many or a size class.

.	14	TRBJ1-2	TRBV3-1/TRBV3-2	.	TGTGCCAGCAGCCAAGTGGGCCGTAACTATGGCTACACCTTC	CASSQVGRNYGYTF
.	15	TRBJ2-7	TRBV5-4	TRBD1	TGTGCCAGCAGCCACCGGGACAGGGTCGCGATCGAGCAGTACTTC	CASSHRDRVAIEQYF
.	15	TRBJ1-4	TRBV2	TRBD1	TGTGCCAGCAGTGACCCGGGACAGGGATCGGAAAAACTGTTTTTT	CASSDPGQGSEKLFF
.	14	TRBJ2-3	TRBV5-1	.	TGCGCCAGCAGCTTGGACAGTCGCACAGATACGCAGTATTTT	CASSLDSRTDTQYF
once	15	TRBJ2-7	TRBV5-1	TRBD2	TGCGCCAGCAGCTCCTTTAGCGGGAGGGGCGACGAGCAGTACTTC	CASSSFSGRGDEQYF
few	13	TRBJ2-7	TRBV9	.	TGTGCCAGCAGCGAGACGGCCTCAGGGGAGCAGTACTTC	CASSETASGEQYF
.	15	TRBJ1-2	TRBV19	.	TGTGCCAGTAGTACCTCCGCCGGGACATCCTATGGCTACACCTTC	CASSTSAGTSYGYTF
.	17	TRBJ2-1	TRBV9	TRBD2	TGTGCCAGCAGCGCCCGCGGAGGGTCTAGCGGGAACAATGAGCAGTTCTTC	CASSARGGSSGNNEQFF
.	15	TRBJ2-7	TRBV5-1	TRBD1	TGCGCCAGCAGCCCTGTCGCGACAGGGCTTTACGAGCAGTACTTC	CASSPVATGLYEQYF
once	14	TRBJ2-1	TRBV10-1	TRBD2	TGCGCCAGCAGTGTACTAGCGGAGCACAATGAGCAGTTCTTC	CASSVLAEHNEQFF
.	13	TRBJ1-2	TRBV19	.	TGTGCCAGTAGTGTGACAGAACACTATGGCTACACCTTC	CASSVTEHYGYTF
.	13	TRBJ2-1	TRBV5-1	.	TGCGCCAGCAGCTTACAGAACTACAATGAGCAGTTCTTC	CASSLQNYNEQFF
.	19	TRBJ2-2	TRBV19	TRBD1	TGTGCCAGTAGTACCTTCTCAGACAGGGTGACATTGAACACCGGGGAGCTGTTTTTT	CASSTFSDRVTLNTGELFF
.	14	TRBJ2-7	TRBV27	TRBD1	TGTGCCAGCAGATCCGGGACAGGGTCGTACGAGCAGTACTTC	CASRSGTGSYEQYF
.	11	TRBJ1-1	TRBV29-1	.	TGCAGCGTTGAACTTGTAACTGAAGCTTTCTTT	CSVELVTEAFF
.	14	TRBJ1-1	TRBV5-6	.	TGTGCCAGTAAAGGCGAGGGCGGTAACACTGAAGCTTTCTTT	CASKGEGGNTEAFF
.	12	TRBJ1-2	TRBV6-6	.	TGTGCCTCTAGGACAGCAAACTATGGCTACACCTTC	CASRTANYGYTF
.	15	TRBJ1-3	TRBV4-1	.	TGCGCCAGCAGCGGGATCACAGGGAGCGGAAACACCATATATTTT	CASSGITGSGNTIYF
once	13	TRBJ1-1	TRBV19	.	TGTGCCAGTAGTAGACAGACGAACACTGAAGCTTTCTTT	CASSRQTNTEAFF
.	15	TRBJ1-2	TRBV18	TRBD1	TGTGCCAGCTCACCACGAGAGGGACAGGGGTCGGGCTACACCTTC	CASSPREGQGSGYTF
.	19	TRBJ2-3	TRBV4-1	TRBD2	TGCGCCAGCAGCCAAGAGCGGGGGTCTAGCGGTGCGAGCACAGATACGCAGTATTTT	CASSQERGSSGASTDTQYF
.	13	TRBJ2-7	TRBV20-1	.	TGCAGTGCTAGTACTAAGAGCTCCTACGAGCAGTACTTC	CSASTKSSYEQYF
.	14	TRBJ1-4	TRBV25-1	.	TGTGCCAGCAGGGGGGCCAGCCATAATGAAAAACTGTTTTTT	CASRGASHNEKLFF
.	17	TRBJ2-6	TRBV7-9	TRBD2	TGTGCCAGCAGCGCTAGCGGGGGGATCTCTGGGGCCAACGTCCTGACTTTC	CASSASGGISGANVLTF
.	13	TRBJ2-3	TRBV5-1	TRBD1	TGCGCCAGCGGGACAGGTAGCACAGATACGCAGTATTTT	CASGTGSTDTQYF
.	10	TRBJ1-2	TRBV6-6	.	TGTGCCAGCAGTGACAGCGGCTACACCTTC	CASSDSGYTF
.	13	TRBJ1-1	TRBV2	TRBD1	TGTGCCAGCAGCGAGACAGGGGGGAGGCGCGCTTTCTTT	CASSETGGRRAFF
.	18	TRBJ1-2	TRBV27	.	TGTGCCAGCAGCCGCCGGACCCAAACAGGTTTAGCTAACTATGGCTACACCTTC	CASSRRTQTGLANYGYTF
.	11	TRBJ2-7	TRBV6-5	.	TGTGCCAGCACTCTAGGATACGAGCAGTACTTC	CASTLGYEQYF
once	18	TRBJ1-3	TRBV6-1	.	TGTGCCAGCAGTGCCAGATTTGGCAGTCTCAGTTCTGGAAACACCATATATTTT	CASSARFGSLSSGNTIYF
.	16	TRBJ2-1	TRBV12-5	TRBD1	TGTGCTAGTGGTTTGGCCGCCGGGACAGGGGACAATGAGCAGTTCTTC	CASGLAAGTGDNEQFF
.	15	TRBJ2-1	TRBV5-6	TRBD2	TGTGCCAGCAGCGGGCGGGGGGGATCCTACAATGAGCAGTTCTTC	CASSGRGGSYNEQFF
once	14	TRBJ1-1	TRBV12-5	TRBD1	TGTGCTAGTGGAAGACAGGGGGTGAACACTGAAGCTTTCTTT	CASGRQGVNTEAFF
once	11	TRBJ1-1	TRBV28	.	TGTGCCAGCAGTTTAGGGCAGGAAGCTTTCTTT	CASSLGQEAFF
.	15	TRBJ2-1	TRBV3-1/TRBV3-2	.	TGTGCCAGCAGCCAATGGAGATGGCGGGACAATGAGCAGTTCTTC	CASSQWRWRDNEQFF
.	16	TRBJ2-5	TRBV5-4	TRBD2	TGTGCCAGCAGGCGGACTAGCGGGAGCCCGCGAGAGACCCAGTACTTC	CASRRTSGSPRETQYF
.	16	TRBJ2-2	TRBV2	.	TGTGCCAGCAGTGTAACTAGCCCCTCGAACACCGGGGAGCTGTTTTTT	CASSVTSPSNTGELFF
.	13	TRBJ1-2	TRBV5-1	.	TGCGCCAGCAGCTTGCCCTCTAACTATGGCTACACCTTC	CASSLPSNYGYTF
.	12	TRBJ1-2	TRBV29-1	.	TGCAGCGTTCAGAAGACTAACTATGGCTACACCTTC	CSVQKTNYGYTF
.	15	TRBJ2-1	TRBV4-1	TRBD2	TGCGCCAGCAGCCAAGACCCCGGGACTAGCGGCGAGCAGTTCTTC	CASSQDPGTSGEQFF
.	14	TRBJ1-2	TRBV18	.	TGTGCCAGCTCACCAACCACAGCTGACTATGGCTACACCTTC	CASSPTTADYGYTF
.	12	TRBJ1-6	TRBV27	.	TGTGCCAGCAGTTTCCGAGGGTCACCCCTCCACTTT	CASSFRGSPLHF
.	16	TRBJ1-2	TRBV6-1	.	TGTGCCAGCAGTGACCGCACGTTAACTGGGCCTAATGGCTACACCTTC	CASSDRTLTGPNGYTF
.	14	TRBJ1-6	TRBV7-6	.	TGTGCCAGCAGCCGGAGCTCCTATAATTCACCCCTCCACTTT	CASSRSSYNSPLHF
.	15	TRBJ1-1	TRBV27	.	TGTGCCAGCAGTTTAGGAGCGACCCCGAACACTGAAGCTTTCTTT	CASSLGATPNTEAFF
.	15	TRBJ2-5	TRBV7-2	.	TGTGCCAGCAGCGTCGACCGAGGGCGGCAAGAGACCCAGTACTTC	CASSVDRGRQETQYF
few	13	TRBJ1-2	TRBV5-6	.	TGTGCCAGCAGCTTGGCCGGAGACTATGGCTACACCTTC	CASSLAGDYGYTF
.	11	TRBJ1-1	TRBV20-1	.	TGCAGTCGGCGAGGGAGGCATGAAGCTTTCTTT	CSRRGRHEAFF
.	12	TRBJ1-6	TRBV7-9	.	TGTGCCAGCAGCTTTCCAGATTCACCCCTCCACTTT	CASSFPDSPLHF
.	16	TRBJ1-3	TRBV5-6	.	TGTGCCAGCAGCTTAGACATCGGCTTCTCTGGAAACACCATATATTTT	CASSLDIGFSGNTIYF
.	17	TRBJ2-5	TRBV19	TRBD1	TGTGCCAGTAGTAGACAGGGGGCGCGGGTGAACCAAGAGACCCAGTACTTC	CASSRQGARVNQETQYF